The present entry profiles one TCR beta chain with its context. Its antigen remains unidentified. This CDR3 is built from 13 residues. CDR1 and CDR2 from the germline V gene are ENHRY and SYGVKD. V dropped 7 bases and J dropped 8; count of bases not matched to a gene: 10. Healthy donors had no documented immune events, such as infections, while sampled. The data belong to a study of identifying expanded T cells in peripheral blood. General study findings and limits: Across healthy donors, higher total template counts meant significantly greater approximately two-week count variance. Differentially abundant clones: approximately 1.3 between replicates, 15 to 17 at roughly 15 days, under 25 at four.

Assay used: immunoSEQ multiplex PCR; TCRdb lists only in-frame clones, some missing. Here the sample spans 70,000 to 95,000 clones, 70% to 90% being singletons. The sequencing sample was made of blood. This receptor was identified in a person between 18 and 70 years old in good health. The genes are TRBV10-3 and TRBJ1-2, with 7 bases that match TRBD1. The CDR3 loop reads CAINHEGARGYTF. DNA of the CDR3: TGTGCCATCAATCATGAGGGGGCTAGAGGCTACACCTTC.